This T cell receptor (beta chain) was observed in a study of T cell responses to AZD1222 COVID-19 vaccine. The method was immunoSEQ multiplex PCR; TCRdb's version includes in-frame clones alone and lacks a portion of them. The data hold roughly 140,000 clones, with approximately 91% observed a single time. CDR3 size: 15 residues. The junction had 3 bases not matched to a gene; V was cut back by 4 bases and J by 1 base. Germline V gene sequence: CDR1 SGHRS, CDR2 YFSETQ. Specimen: peripheral blood, collected 28 days after the second AZD1222 dose. The V call is TRBV5-1, the J call TRBJ1-2; 11 bases are shared with TRBD1. The sequence derives from an adult who received the AZD1222 COVID-19 vaccine. The CDR3 here is CASSLDRGHNYGYTF. The CDR3 DNA sequence: TGCGCCAGCAGCCTGGACAGGGGGCATAACTATGGCTACACCTTC. The variable domain in full, completed from reference TRBV5-1 and TRBJ1-2, reads KAGVTQTPRYLIKTRGQQVTLSCSPISGHRSVSWYQQTPGQGLQFLFEYFSETQRNKGNFPGRFSGRQFSNSRSEMNVSTLELGDSALYLCASSLDRGHNYGYTFGSGTRLTVV.